This TCR beta chain stems from a study of blood T cell repertoires in COVID-19. Participants were aged about 18 to 89 years, lived in about two dozen US areas, and enrolled virtually. The sample holds one count of this clone. The CDR3 contains 16 residues. Germline CDR1 and CDR2: LGHDT and YNNKEL (reference sequence). The ends lost 2 bases at V and 1 base at J; junction bases unmatched: 7. The data were produced by immunoSEQ multiplex PCR, yet TCRdb's version contains in-frame clones alone and is incomplete. The table records some 230,000 clones, approximately 84% of them present only once. The V call is TRBV3-1 (or the pseudogene TRBV3-2), the J call TRBJ1-1, with 7 positions matching TRBD1. The receptor's source is a man aged 40-55 years who had recovered from COVID-19. Specimen: PBMCs or T cells enriched from blood (not recorded which). The CDR3 protein is CASSQLQGKGNTEAFF. CDR3 coding DNA: TGTGCCAGCAGCCAATTACAGGGGAAGGGGAACACTGAAGCTTTCTTT.